This is a list of T cell receptor beta chains from one sample in a study of blood T cell repertoires in COVID-19. Generated by immunoSEQ multiplex PCR, the TCRdb table keeps only in-frame clones and is missing some. The sample carries roughly 150,000 clones, about 81% recorded once. Input material: PBMCs or T cells enriched from blood (not recorded which). These receptors were taken from a man over 45 who had recovered from COVID-19. Each CDR3 is given with its conserved first and last residue. A D gene is named only where the DNA matches it firmly. Only some rows state a clone size, as once, few, many or a class for expanded clones.

v_call: TRBV12-3/TRBV12-4; clone_size: .; j_call: TRBJ2-3; d_call: .; cdr3_nt: TGTGCCAGCAGTTTAGCGCGGGTGGGTACGCAGTATTTT; cdr3_aa: CASSLARVGTQYF
v_call: TRBV4-3; clone_size: once; j_call: TRBJ1-1; d_call: .; cdr3_nt: TGCGCCAGCAGCCAAGTAGGTCGGGATAGGGCTTTCTTT; cdr3_aa: CASSQVGRDRAFF
v_call: TRBV4-2; clone_size: .; j_call: TRBJ2-7; d_call: .; cdr3_nt: TGTGCCAGCAGCCAAGATGTCAGGGCAGGGCACTCCTACGAGCAGTACTTC; cdr3_aa: CASSQDVRAGHSYEQYF
v_call: TRBV4-3; clone_size: .; j_call: TRBJ1-2; d_call: TRBD1; cdr3_nt: TGCGCCAGCAGCCTGGACAGGGGTAACTATGGCTACACCTTC; cdr3_aa: CASSLDRGNYGYTF
v_call: TRBV7-2; clone_size: few; j_call: TRBJ2-7; d_call: .; cdr3_nt: TGTGCCAGCTCCATCTCTGGGGGCCCCTACGAGCAGTACTTC; cdr3_aa: CASSISGGPYEQYF
v_call: TRBV18; clone_size: .; j_call: TRBJ1-2; d_call: TRBD1; cdr3_nt: TGTGCCAGCTCACCGGACAGGGGGCGACTAAACTATGGCTACACCTTC; cdr3_aa: CASSPDRGRLNYGYTF
v_call: TRBV21-1; clone_size: .; j_call: TRBJ2-7; d_call: .; cdr3_nt: TGTGCCAGCAGCAAGGGGCTTCGACAGGCAAGCTCCTACGAGCAGTACTTC; cdr3_aa: CASSKGLRQASSYEQYF
v_call: TRBV3-1/TRBV3-2; clone_size: .; j_call: TRBJ1-1; d_call: .; cdr3_nt: TGTGCCAGCAGCCGATCGGGGGGCGGGGTTACTGAAGCTTTCTTT; cdr3_aa: CASSRSGGGVTEAFF
v_call: TRBV5-6; clone_size: .; j_call: TRBJ1-2; d_call: .; cdr3_nt: TGTGCCAGCAGCTCGGACCATCAGGGCTATGGCTACACCTTC; cdr3_aa: CASSSDHQGYGYTF
v_call: TRBV27; clone_size: .; j_call: TRBJ1-2; d_call: TRBD1; cdr3_nt: TGTGCCAGCAGTTCACGACAGGGGGGGATTTATGGCTACACCTTC; cdr3_aa: CASSSRQGGIYGYTF
v_call: TRBV2; clone_size: .; j_call: TRBJ1-6; d_call: .; cdr3_nt: TGTGCCAGCAGCGTGACAGGAGTGGATTCACCCCTCCACTTT; cdr3_aa: CASSVTGVDSPLHF
v_call: TRBV9; clone_size: .; j_call: TRBJ1-3; d_call: .; cdr3_nt: TGTGCCAGCAGCGACCGCGAGAACAGGCGATACTCTGGAAACACCATATATTTT; cdr3_aa: CASSDRENRRYSGNTIYF
v_call: TRBV11-3; clone_size: .; j_call: TRBJ2-7; d_call: TRBD2; cdr3_nt: TGTGCCAGCAGCCGACGGGGAGGGACCTCCTACGAGCAGTACTTC; cdr3_aa: CASSRRGGTSYEQYF
v_call: TRBV3-1/TRBV3-2; clone_size: .; j_call: TRBJ1-1; d_call: TRBD1; cdr3_nt: TGTGCCAGCACTCCGACAGGGTCCCAGGCTGAAGCTTTCTTT; cdr3_aa: CASTPTGSQAEAFF
v_call: TRBV7-9; clone_size: .; j_call: TRBJ2-5; d_call: .; cdr3_nt: TGTGCCAGCCAAATGGACAGCCAAGAGACCCAGTACTTC; cdr3_aa: CASQMDSQETQYF
v_call: TRBV30; clone_size: .; j_call: TRBJ2-7; d_call: TRBD1; cdr3_nt: TGTGCCTGGAGTGCACCAGGGACAGAGAACTACGAGCAGTACTTC; cdr3_aa: CAWSAPGTENYEQYF
v_call: TRBV12-3/TRBV12-4; clone_size: .; j_call: TRBJ1-2; d_call: TRBD1; cdr3_nt: TGTGCCAGCAGTGAACGACAGGGTGGCTACACCTTC; cdr3_aa: CASSERQGGYTF
v_call: TRBV4-1; clone_size: .; j_call: TRBJ2-5; d_call: .; cdr3_nt: TGCGCCAGCAGCCAAGATTCGGGGGTAGCAGAGACCCAGTACTTC; cdr3_aa: CASSQDSGVAETQYF
v_call: TRBV7-3; clone_size: .; j_call: TRBJ2-1; d_call: TRBD1; cdr3_nt: TGTGCCAGCAGCCAGGGGGAAAGCTCCTACAATGAGCAGTTCTTC; cdr3_aa: CASSQGESSYNEQFF
v_call: TRBV9; clone_size: .; j_call: TRBJ2-2; d_call: .; cdr3_nt: TGTGCCAGCAGCGTAGATGGTCTGGGACAGAACACCGGGGAGCTGTTTTTT; cdr3_aa: CASSVDGLGQNTGELFF
v_call: TRBV14; clone_size: .; j_call: TRBJ1-2; d_call: TRBD1; cdr3_nt: TGTGCCAGCAGCTTACCTGGACAGGGCGACTATGGCTACACCTTC; cdr3_aa: CASSLPGQGDYGYTF
v_call: TRBV19; clone_size: .; j_call: TRBJ1-3; d_call: TRBD1; cdr3_nt: TGTGCCAGTAGCCCCGTTGGGGGACAGGTTTACTCTGGAAACACCATATATTTT; cdr3_aa: CASSPVGGQVYSGNTIYF
v_call: TRBV20-1; clone_size: .; j_call: TRBJ1-2; d_call: TRBD1; cdr3_nt: TGCAGTGCTAGTCCACAGGGGGCAAGTGGCTACACCTTC; cdr3_aa: CSASPQGASGYTF
v_call: TRBV4-1; clone_size: few; j_call: TRBJ1-4; d_call: TRBD1; cdr3_nt: TGCGCCAGCAGCCTCGGACAGGGCGGGGAAAAACTGTTTTTT; cdr3_aa: CASSLGQGGEKLFF
v_call: TRBV20-1; clone_size: .; j_call: TRBJ2-1; d_call: TRBD2; cdr3_nt: TGCAGTGCTAGTCGGCTAGCGGGTTACAATGAGCAGTTCTTC; cdr3_aa: CSASRLAGYNEQFF
v_call: TRBV12-3/TRBV12-4; clone_size: .; j_call: TRBJ2-3; d_call: .; cdr3_nt: TGTGCCAGCAGTTTCCGTCTTGATACGCAGTATTTT; cdr3_aa: CASSFRLDTQYF
v_call: TRBV6-5; clone_size: .; j_call: TRBJ1-5; d_call: TRBD1; cdr3_nt: TGTGCCAGCAGGGGACAGGGGGCTTCGGATCAGCCCCAGCATTTT; cdr3_aa: CASRGQGASDQPQHF
v_call: TRBV5-4; clone_size: once; j_call: TRBJ1-4; d_call: .; cdr3_nt: TGTGCCAGCAGCTTCCAGGGTAGTAATGAAAAACTGTTTTTT; cdr3_aa: CASSFQGSNEKLFF
v_call: TRBV9; clone_size: .; j_call: TRBJ1-1; d_call: TRBD1; cdr3_nt: TGTGCCAGCAGCGTAGGACAGGGGCAAGAATTACCGGCTTTCTTT; cdr3_aa: CASSVGQGQELPAFF
v_call: TRBV19; clone_size: once; j_call: TRBJ1-5; d_call: TRBD1; cdr3_nt: TGTGCCGTGGGACAGGGCAATCAGCCCCAGCATTTT; cdr3_aa: CAVGQGNQPQHF
v_call: TRBV4-3; clone_size: once; j_call: TRBJ2-7; d_call: TRBD1; cdr3_nt: TGCGCCAGCAGCCTAGGGACAGCCCTCGAGCAGTACTTC; cdr3_aa: CASSLGTALEQYF
v_call: TRBV7-8; clone_size: .; j_call: TRBJ1-5; d_call: TRBD1; cdr3_nt: TGTGCCAGCAGCCCAGGGGGAGAGGTTTATCAGCCCCAGCATTTT; cdr3_aa: CASSPGGEVYQPQHF
v_call: TRBV3-1/TRBV3-2; clone_size: .; j_call: TRBJ2-1; d_call: TRBD2; cdr3_nt: TGTGCCAGCAGCCCCCGGACTAGCGGGGCCTACAATGAGCAGTTCTTC; cdr3_aa: CASSPRTSGAYNEQFF
v_call: TRBV24-1; clone_size: .; j_call: TRBJ1-2; d_call: .; cdr3_nt: TGTGCCACCAGGCAGATCTATGGCTACACCTTC; cdr3_aa: CATRQIYGYTF
v_call: TRBV27; clone_size: .; j_call: TRBJ1-2; d_call: .; cdr3_nt: TGTGCCAGCAGTTCCCGGGGACAATACTATGGCTACACCTTC; cdr3_aa: CASSSRGQYYGYTF
v_call: TRBV27; clone_size: .; j_call: TRBJ1-5; d_call: .; cdr3_nt: TGTGCCAGCAGTTTCGTTCAGGGTGGCCAGCCCCAGCATTTT; cdr3_aa: CASSFVQGGQPQHF
v_call: TRBV15; clone_size: .; j_call: TRBJ2-3; d_call: TRBD2; cdr3_nt: TGTGCCACCAGCGGACGACTAGCGCTGTTAGATACGCAGTATTTT; cdr3_aa: CATSGRLALLDTQYF
v_call: TRBV5-8; clone_size: .; j_call: TRBJ1-2; d_call: TRBD1; cdr3_nt: TGTGCCAGCAGTTCCGTACACATTACAGGGGCCAGATCCTATGGCTACACCTTC; cdr3_aa: CASSSVHITGARSYGYTF
v_call: TRBV7-2; clone_size: .; j_call: TRBJ1-4; d_call: TRBD1; cdr3_nt: TGTGCCAGCAGCCCGGGACAGGCAACTAATGAAAAACTGTTTTTT; cdr3_aa: CASSPGQATNEKLFF
v_call: TRBV9; clone_size: .; j_call: TRBJ1-3; d_call: TRBD1; cdr3_nt: TGTGCCAGCAGCGTTGAGGGGGCAGGGGGAAACACCATATATTTT; cdr3_aa: CASSVEGAGGNTIYF
v_call: TRBV11-3; clone_size: .; j_call: TRBJ2-1; d_call: TRBD2; cdr3_nt: TGTGCCAGCAGCCCGTCCGGGACTATAGTCTACAATGAGCAGTTCTTC; cdr3_aa: CASSPSGTIVYNEQFF
v_call: TRBV4-1; clone_size: few; j_call: TRBJ2-2; d_call: TRBD2; cdr3_nt: TGCGCCAGCAGCCATTCGCGGGGGGCGAACACCGGGGAGCTGTTTTTT; cdr3_aa: CASSHSRGANTGELFF
v_call: TRBV6-1; clone_size: once; j_call: TRBJ2-2; d_call: .; cdr3_nt: TGTGCCAGCAGTGAGGAGTCGGGACTCCTAACTTCACCGGGCGGGCTGTTTTTT; cdr3_aa: CASSEESGLLTSPGGLFF
v_call: TRBV7-2; clone_size: .; j_call: TRBJ1-1; d_call: .; cdr3_nt: TGTGCCAGCAGCACCAAACAGGGCTCTGAAGCTTTCTTT; cdr3_aa: CASSTKQGSEAFF
v_call: TRBV29-1; clone_size: .; j_call: TRBJ1-2; d_call: TRBD1; cdr3_nt: TGCAGCGGAAGACAGGGGATTGATTATGGCTACACCTTC; cdr3_aa: CSGRQGIDYGYTF
v_call: TRBV7-9; clone_size: few; j_call: TRBJ2-5; d_call: .; cdr3_nt: TGTGCCAGCAGCTTAGCGTGGCCACCCCAGTACTTC; cdr3_aa: CASSLAWPPQYF
v_call: TRBV21-1; clone_size: .; j_call: TRBJ1-1; d_call: .; cdr3_nt: TGTGCCAGCAGCAAAGAAGGGGGAAACACTGAAGCTTTCTTT; cdr3_aa: CASSKEGGNTEAFF
v_call: TRBV19; clone_size: .; j_call: TRBJ1-3; d_call: .; cdr3_nt: TGTGCCAGTAGTATCGCGGGGACTGGAAACACCATATATTTT; cdr3_aa: CASSIAGTGNTIYF
v_call: TRBV18; clone_size: .; j_call: TRBJ1-1; d_call: .; cdr3_nt: TGTGCCAGCTCACCCCTCGGACAGAAGATGAACACTGAAGCTTTCTTT; cdr3_aa: CASSPLGQKMNTEAFF
v_call: TRBV19; clone_size: .; j_call: TRBJ2-3; d_call: .; cdr3_nt: TGTGCCAGTAGTAAGGGGCGGCCAGATACGCAGTATTTT; cdr3_aa: CASSKGRPDTQYF